This T cell receptor beta chain appears in the sequencing data of a study of blood T cell repertoires in COVID-19. Study summary: Samples came from the United States, Italy and Spain, spanning acute and convalescent COVID-19. The analysed material was cDNA or gDNA that came from T cells, B-cell-depleted T cells, or PBMCs.

Seattle's cohort entered during active infection and was followed longitudinally. In the original processing: The authors estimated nucleated cell counts from reference gene primer amplification. Method: immunoSEQ multiplex PCR; TCRdb's copy keeps in-frame clones and lacks some. V and J calls and clone size are given by that table; D and trimming were obtained from the DNA. Among 350,000 to 400,000 clones, roughly 90% were seen once, and the ten largest hold around 3%. CDR1 is LNHDA and CDR2 is SQIVND in the germline V gene (reference sequence). The CDR3 is 15 amino acids. J lost 8 bases, V lost 2 bases, and 7 bases had no gene match.

This TCR was recovered from a woman aged 30 to 39 with COVID-19, enrolled during active disease. The specimen was peripheral blood. V is TRBV19 and J is TRBJ2-1; 9 nucleotides match TRBD1. The CDR3 is CASSIQQGAFDEQFF. The CDR3 DNA sequence: TGTGCCAGTAGTATACAACAGGGGGCATTTGATGAGCAGTTCTTC.